A selection of T cell receptor beta chains follows, all from one sample in a study of blood T cell repertoires in COVID-19. Generated by immunoSEQ multiplex PCR, the TCRdb table keeps only in-frame clones and is missing some. In the table there are approximately 140,000 clones, 84% of which are singletons. Sequenced material: peripheral blood. All receptors derive from a human donor in a cohort sampled during active COVID-19. Both conserved end residues are part of each CDR3. The D gene is left open where the match is weak. The listing skips clone size in some rows; elsewhere it reads once, few, many or a size class.

>once|TRBV10-3|TRBJ2-5|TRBD1
CAISKGQGGAETQYF
TGTGCCATCAGCAAGGGACAGGGGGGCGCGGAGACCCAGTACTTC
>NA|TRBV5-1|TRBJ2-3|TRBD2
CASSLASGGTDTQYF
TGCGCCAGCAGCTTGGCCAGCGGGGGCACAGATACGCAGTATTTT
>NA|TRBV6-5|TRBJ2-7|TRBD1
CASSLTGQVRGQYF
TGTGCCAGCAGTCTCACGGGACAGGTTAGGGGGCAGTACTTC
>NA|TRBV7-2|TRBJ1-2|TRBD1
CASSPRWTGRSNYGYTF
TGTGCCAGCAGCCCCCGGTGGACAGGGAGGTCTAACTATGGCTACACCTTC
>NA|TRBV7-2|TRBJ1-1|NA
CASSPTTPQWTEAFF
TGTGCCAGCAGCCCTACGACACCTCAGTGGACTGAAGCTTTCTTT
>NA|TRBV21-1|TRBJ1-1|NA
CASSKGSGMGDTEAFF
TGTGCCAGCAGCAAGGGGTCGGGGATGGGCGACACTGAAGCTTTCTTT
>NA|TRBV19|TRBJ2-5|NA
CASSPGTLQETQYF
TGTGCCAGTAGTCCCGGGACACTTCAAGAGACCCAGTACTTC
>NA|TRBV29-1|TRBJ1-1|NA
CSVERGNTEAFF
TGCAGCGTTGAAAGGGGGAACACTGAAGCTTTCTTT
>NA|TRBV7-9|TRBJ2-5|TRBD2
CASTEARGEETQYF
TGTGCCAGCACCGAGGCCCGGGGGGAAGAGACCCAGTACTTC
>NA|TRBV15|TRBJ2-7|TRBD1
CATSRTGNRGYEQYF
TGTGCCACCAGCCGCACCGGGAACAGGGGATACGAGCAGTACTTC
>NA|TRBV7-6|TRBJ2-5|TRBD2
CASSARLAGVETQYF
TGTGCCAGCAGCGCCCGACTAGCGGGGGTTGAGACCCAGTACTTC
>NA|TRBV18|TRBJ1-2|NA
CASSREPRGGYGYTF
TGTGCCAGCTCGCGCGAACCGAGGGGGGGCTATGGCTACACCTTC
>NA|TRBV3-1/TRBV3-2|TRBJ2-7|TRBD2
CASSQGGLAGGSEQYF
TGTGCCAGCAGCCAAGGAGGACTAGCGGGGGGAAGCGAGCAGTACTTC
>once|TRBV5-6|TRBJ1-2|NA
CASTLAGGGHGYTF
TGTGCCAGCACCCTGGCGGGGGGCGGACATGGCTACACCTTC
>once|TRBV18|TRBJ1-4|NA
CASSPTLEKLFF
TGTGCCAGCTCGCCTACCCTAGAAAAACTGTTTTTT
>few|TRBV11-3|TRBJ2-2|NA
CASRPGTSNTGELFF
TGTGCCAGCAGACCCGGGACATCGAACACCGGGGAGCTGTTTTTT
>NA|TRBV5-1|TRBJ1-2|NA
CASILSPGQNYGYTF
TGCGCCAGCATCCTCAGCCCTGGGCAAAACTATGGCTACACCTTC
>NA|TRBV5-5|TRBJ1-2|NA
CASSSTLYGYTF
TGTGCCAGCAGCTCGACACTCTATGGCTACACCTTC
>NA|TRBV5-4|TRBJ2-6|NA
CASSFDRTSGANVLTF
TGTGCCAGCAGCTTTGACAGGACCTCTGGGGCCAACGTCCTGACTTTC
>NA|TRBV4-1|TRBJ2-5|NA
CASSHPSGETQYF
TGCGCCAGCAGCCACCCCTCAGGGGAGACCCAGTACTTC
>NA|TRBV9|TRBJ2-4|NA
CASSVGPGASKNIQYF
TGTGCCAGCAGCGTAGGCCCTGGGGCGTCCAAAAACATTCAGTACTTC
>once|TRBV4-1|TRBJ2-1|TRBD2
CASSQDLAGSSYNEQFF
TGCGCCAGCAGCCAAGATCTAGCGGGGAGCTCCTACAATGAGCAGTTCTTC
>many|TRBV7-2|TRBJ1-5|NA
CASSLQVRQPQHF
TGTGCCAGCAGCTTACAGGTCCGTCAGCCCCAGCATTTT
>NA|TRBV30|TRBJ1-1|TRBD1
CAWSGPGTAMNTEAFF
TGTGCCTGGAGTGGCCCCGGGACAGCCATGAACACTGAAGCTTTCTTT
>NA|TRBV3-1/TRBV3-2|TRBJ1-6|NA
CASSQEAGGNSPLHF
TGTGCCAGCAGCCAAGAGGCGGGGGGAAATTCACCCCTCCACTTT
>once|TRBV4-1|TRBJ2-7|NA
CASSQEAAGSSYEQYF
TGCGCCAGCAGCCAAGAAGCGGCGGGGTCATCCTACGAGCAGTACTTC
>NA|TRBV6-5|TRBJ1-6|NA
CASSYTVGRVASPLHF
TGTGCCAGCAGTTACACCGTGGGCAGGGTTGCTTCACCCCTCCACTTT
>NA|TRBV5-5|TRBJ1-3|NA
CASSLYDSIGNTIYF
TGTGCCAGCAGCTTGTACGACAGTATTGGAAACACCATATATTTT
>once|TRBV28|TRBJ1-5|TRBD1
CAGGQGDQPQHF
TGTGCCGGAGGACAGGGAGATCAGCCCCAGCATTTT
>NA|TRBV6-5|TRBJ1-1|NA
CTAGAGTEAFF
TGTACCGCGGGGGCGGGCACTGAAGCTTTCTTT
>NA|TRBV20-1|TRBJ1-5|NA
CSASSGGNQPQHF
TGCAGTGCTAGTTCAGGGGGCAATCAGCCCCAGCATTTT
>NA|TRBV10-3|TRBJ1-6|NA
CATVGGASSYNSPLHF
TGTGCCACGGTCGGGGGGGCAAGCTCCTATAATTCACCCCTCCACTTT